What follows describes a single TCR beta chain. These data originate in a study of Tregs in tolerant kidney transplant recipients. V shed 9 bases and J 5 bases; nucleotides not matched to a gene: 7. The germline gives CDR1 LNHDA, CDR2 SQIVND (reference sequence). This CDR3 is 13 amino acids long. The protocol was immunoSEQ multiplex PCR, while the TCRdb copy is restricted to in-frame clones and leaves out a portion. This sample has about 55,000 clones, with roughly nine tenths found just once. Recipients received nonmyeloablative bone marrow transplants from related graft donors, with transient mixed chimerism.

V and J are TRBV19 and TRBJ1-1; 9 nucleotides match TRBD1. Sequences were derived from CD8+ T cells from blood (PBMCs), sampled 24 months after the transplant. The sequence came from a human patient who received a combined kidney and bone marrow transplant. Some of the T cells might come from the graft donor. Here the CDR3 DNA reads TGTGCCAGCGAACAGGGGGCGCGGACTGAAGCTTTCTTT. Its translation: CASEQGARTEAFF.